This is a list of T cell receptor beta chains from one sample in a study of T cell responses to AZD1222 COVID-19 vaccine. Measured with immunoSEQ multiplex PCR; TCRdb has only the in-frame clones, and not every one. The sample has some 150,000 clones, roughly 85% seen once. The sequencing used peripheral blood, collected 28 days after the second dose of the MenACWY control vaccine. These TCRs come from an adult who received the MenACWY meningococcal vaccine as a control. The CDR3 runs from the conserved cysteine through the conserved F or W. A D gene is named only where the DNA matches it firmly. For some rows the clone size is stated as once, few or many, or as a class when expanded; others skip it.

TRBJ2-3 | few | . | TRBV11-2 | TGTGCCAGCAGTCGGTGGGGGGCAGATACGCAGTATTTT | CASSRWGADTQYF
TRBJ1-5 | . | . | TRBV18 | TGTGCCAGCTCACCAGGAGGGCGCAATCAGCCCCAGCATTTT | CASSPGGRNQPQHF
TRBJ2-3 | . | . | TRBV5-1 | TGCGCCAGCAGCTTGGCGGGGGGCAGGGATACGCAGTATTTT | CASSLAGGRDTQYF
TRBJ1-4 | . | TRBD1 | TRBV27 | TGTGCCAGCAGTTCGACAGGGAGGTTTGCAACTAATGAAAAACTGTTTTTT | CASSSTGRFATNEKLFF
TRBJ2-2 | few | . | TRBV10-1 | TGCGCCAGCCGACCCCACGCCGGCGGGGAGCTGTTTTTT | CASRPHAGGELFF
TRBJ1-4 | . | TRBD1 | TRBV5-1 | TGCGCCAGCAGCCCCCTACTGACAGGGGTAGATGAAAAACTGTTTTTT | CASSPLLTGVDEKLFF
TRBJ1-5 | . | TRBD1 | TRBV5-1 | TGCGCCAGCAGTCCTTCGCCCGGGACAGGGAAACAGCCCCAGCATTTT | CASSPSPGTGKQPQHF
TRBJ2-2 | . | . | TRBV5-1 | TGCGCCAGCAGCCTGCTAGGGGCGGACACCGGGGAGCTGTTTTTT | CASSLLGADTGELFF
TRBJ2-3 | . | . | TRBV5-4 | TGTGCCAGCAGCTCCACAGATACGCAGTATTTT | CASSSTDTQYF
TRBJ1-3 | . | . | TRBV9 | TGTGCCAGCAGTTACAGGAGTAGGGAAAACACCATATATTTT | CASSYRSRENTIYF
TRBJ2-5 | . | . | TRBV18 | TGTGCCAGCTCCCAATTGTTGCGGGAGACCCAGTACTTC | CASSQLLRETQYF
TRBJ1-2 | . | TRBD1 | TRBV6-2/TRBV6-3 | TGTGCCAGCAGTTTTCGACGGGACAGTAGCCTGTATACTAACTATGGCTACACCTTC | CASSFRRDSSLYTNYGYTF
TRBJ1-4 | . | . | TRBV5-4 | TGTGCCAGCAGCGAAACGGGACGAAATGAAAAACTGTTTTTT | CASSETGRNEKLFF
TRBJ2-5 | few | . | TRBV5-1 | TGCGCCAGCAGCTTCCAGCAGGGGGGTCAAGAGACCCAGTACTTC | CASSFQQGGQETQYF
TRBJ1-2 | few | . | TRBV19 | TGTGCCAGTGCCGGCAGGGGAGACTATGGCTACACCTTC | CASAGRGDYGYTF
TRBJ2-1 | . | . | TRBV19 | TGTGCCAGTAGTCCATGGGGGAGTAGGCTCAATGAGCAGTTCTTC | CASSPWGSRLNEQFF
TRBJ2-6 | . | . | TRBV7-2 | TGTGCCAGCAGCTTAACCGGCGGCCTGATTACCAACGTCCTGACTTTC | CASSLTGGLITNVLTF
TRBJ2-3 | . | TRBD1 | TRBV28 | TGTGCCAGCAGCCCCCGGACAGGGGCAGATACGCAGTATTTT | CASSPRTGADTQYF
TRBJ2-5 | . | . | TRBV27 | TGTGCCAGCAGTGGAGAAGGGGGGGGTTACGGGACCCAGTACTTC | CASSGEGGGYGTQYF
TRBJ1-6 | . | . | TRBV5-4 | TGTGCCAGCAGCTTGATAACGGGGGTAGCACCCCTCCACTTT | CASSLITGVAPLHF
TRBJ1-6 | . | . | TRBV7-9 | TGTGCCAGCAGCTTATCGGACAACCATAATTCACCCCTCCACTTT | CASSLSDNHNSPLHF
TRBJ1-1 | . | . | TRBV19 | TGTGCCAGTAGTATTCGGGCAGCTCCCATGAACACTGAAGCTTTCTTT | CASSIRAAPMNTEAFF
TRBJ2-3 | . | . | TRBV25-1 | TGTGCCAGCAGGGGGGAGTTCACAGATACGCAGTATTTT | CASRGEFTDTQYF
TRBJ2-3 | . | . | TRBV10-1 | TGCGCCAGCAGCCGCGACGGGGCTTCAGATACGCAGTATTTT | CASSRDGASDTQYF
TRBJ2-1 | . | . | TRBV24-1 | TGTGCCACCAGTGACGCCGGGCAGGGCGACGATGAGCAGTTCTTC | CATSDAGQGDDEQFF
TRBJ2-1 | . | TRBD2 | TRBV5-4 | TGTGCCAGCAGCCGCGGGGGGAGCTCCTACAATGAGCAGTTCTTC | CASSRGGSSYNEQFF
TRBJ2-7 | . | . | TRBV13 | TGTGCCAGCAGCCCCCCGAGGTTCCGGACCTACGAGCAGTACTTC | CASSPPRFRTYEQYF
TRBJ1-2 | . | TRBD1 | TRBV29-1 | TGCAGCGTGGACAGGGGGGGACAGGGAAGTGGCTACACCTTC | CSVDRGGQGSGYTF
TRBJ1-2 | . | TRBD1 | TRBV5-1 | TGCGCCAGCAGCTCCACCCGACAGGGTGGTGGCTACACCTTC | CASSSTRQGGGYTF
TRBJ1-2 | . | TRBD1 | TRBV30 | TGTGCCTGGTCCTTCGGTACCCATGGGGACAGGGGGCAGCGCTATGGCTACACCTTC | CAWSFGTHGDRGQRYGYTF
TRBJ1-2 | once | . | TRBV6-1 | TGTGCCAGCAGTGAAGAGGGGGGCTATGGCTACACCTTC | CASSEEGGYGYTF
TRBJ2-4 | . | TRBD2 | TRBV28 | TGTGCCAGCAGTTTATTCGACTTAGCGGGGGGGCCCGGCATTCAGTACTTC | CASSLFDLAGGPGIQYF
TRBJ2-4 | . | TRBD2 | TRBV4-3 | TGCGCCAGCAGCTCAGAGGCCACGGGAGGAGACATTCAGTACTTC | CASSSEATGGDIQYF
TRBJ2-1 | . | TRBD2 | TRBV5-1 | TGCGCCAGCCAACTGGACCTAGCGGGAGGGCGGCTCTTC | CASQLDLAGGRLF
TRBJ1-2 | once | . | TRBV28 | TGTGCCAGCAGTTCCTATTTTGGGGCGTTGGGGATTGGGCCCGCTAACTATGGCTACACCTTC | CASSSYFGALGIGPANYGYTF
TRBJ2-1 | . | . | TRBV29-1 | TGCAGCGCAGACAAATTTGACAATGAGCAGTTCTTC | CSADKFDNEQFF
TRBJ1-2 | . | TRBD1 | TRBV6-5 | TGTGCCAGCAGTTACGGTCAGGGGGTCGTCTATGGCTACACCTTC | CASSYGQGVVYGYTF
TRBJ1-6 | . | . | TRBV18 | TGTGCCAGCTCACCCGCCAGGGCGGGAACTAATTCACCCCTCCACTTT | CASSPARAGTNSPLHF
TRBJ2-2 | . | TRBD1 | TRBV11-3 | TGTGCCAGCAGCTTACCCGGGACAGTCGCGGAGCTGTTTTTT | CASSLPGTVAELFF
TRBJ1-2 | . | . | TRBV30 | TGTGCCTGGATGGGTAACCCTCGGCTCTCGGCTGGCTACACCTTC | CAWMGNPRLSAGYTF
TRBJ1-5 | . | . | TRBV5-6 | TGTGCCAGCAGCCTCCGGGGTAAACAGCCCCAGCATTTT | CASSLRGKQPQHF
TRBJ1-2 | . | . | TRBV6-2/TRBV6-3 | TGTGCCAGCAGCCCCCGTGACTATGGCTACACCTTC | CASSPRDYGYTF
TRBJ2-1 | . | TRBD1 | TRBV19 | TGTGCCGTCCGGGACAGGGGCAATGAGCAGTTCTTC | CAVRDRGNEQFF
TRBJ2-7 | . | TRBD1 | TRBV24-1 | TGTGCCACCAGTGACAGCCGACAGGGCTCCTACGAGCAGTACTTC | CATSDSRQGSYEQYF
TRBJ1-2 | . | . | TRBV6-2/TRBV6-3 | TGTGCCAGCAGTTACTGGCAGGGTAATGGCTACACCTTC | CASSYWQGNGYTF
TRBJ1-2 | . | . | TRBV12-3/TRBV12-4 | TGTGCCAGCAGTTTTGGGGCCTTGGAGGGCTACACCTTC | CASSFGALEGYTF
TRBJ2-1 | . | . | TRBV2 | TGTGCCAGCAGATGGGGGGAGGATGAGCAGTTCTTC | CASRWGEDEQFF
TRBJ2-7 | . | . | TRBV7-2 | TGTGCCAGCAGCTTAGGGGCAGCACGCGAGCAGTACTTC | CASSLGAAREQYF
TRBJ2-3 | few | TRBD1 | TRBV5-1 | TGCGCCAGCAGCTCCTGGGGGACAGGTCGTATCACAGATACGCAGTATTTT | CASSSWGTGRITDTQYF
TRBJ2-2 | once | TRBD2 | TRBV2 | TGTGCCAGCAGGGGGAGGGGCTCAAACACCGGGGAGCTGTTTTTT | CASRGRGSNTGELFF
TRBJ1-1 | . | . | TRBV12-3/TRBV12-4 | TGTGCCAGCAGTCCTCAAATACCCGAAGCTTTCTTT | CASSPQIPEAFF
TRBJ1-1 | . | . | TRBV30 | TGTGCCTGGAGGGACTCCGGGACACCGAACACTGAAGCTTTCTTT | CAWRDSGTPNTEAFF